There are many counts of the clone carrying this T cell receptor (beta chain). This sample stems from a study of blood T cell repertoires in COVID-19. Background on the study: Specimens from acute and convalescent COVID-19 originated in the United States, Italy and Spain. T cells, B-cell-depleted T cells, or PBMCs provided the cDNA or gDNA that served as material.

The CDR3 has 15 residues. Per germline, CDR1 PRHDT and CDR2 FYEKMQ (reference sequence). Trimming left V 2 bases short and J 4 bases short, with 11 bases between. As handled by the study authors: Estimation of nucleated cell counts was performed using reference gene primer amplification. TCRdb's copy holds only in-frame clones and misses some; the assay was immunoSEQ multiplex PCR. D and trimming come from the DNA, and the V and J calls and clone size come from that table. The sample yields around 250,000 clones, about 90% seen once. Patients in Seattle were enrolled during active infection, then followed longitudinally.

V usage is TRBV13 and J usage is TRBJ2-2; perhaps TRBD2 as D (5 bases). Sequenced: peripheral blood. This receptor was identified in a woman aged 70-85 years with COVID-19, enrolled during active disease. The CDR3 DNA reads TGTGCCAGCAGCTTAACGGAGGCCCGCACCGGGGAGCTGTTTTTT. Translation gives CASSLTEARTGELFF.